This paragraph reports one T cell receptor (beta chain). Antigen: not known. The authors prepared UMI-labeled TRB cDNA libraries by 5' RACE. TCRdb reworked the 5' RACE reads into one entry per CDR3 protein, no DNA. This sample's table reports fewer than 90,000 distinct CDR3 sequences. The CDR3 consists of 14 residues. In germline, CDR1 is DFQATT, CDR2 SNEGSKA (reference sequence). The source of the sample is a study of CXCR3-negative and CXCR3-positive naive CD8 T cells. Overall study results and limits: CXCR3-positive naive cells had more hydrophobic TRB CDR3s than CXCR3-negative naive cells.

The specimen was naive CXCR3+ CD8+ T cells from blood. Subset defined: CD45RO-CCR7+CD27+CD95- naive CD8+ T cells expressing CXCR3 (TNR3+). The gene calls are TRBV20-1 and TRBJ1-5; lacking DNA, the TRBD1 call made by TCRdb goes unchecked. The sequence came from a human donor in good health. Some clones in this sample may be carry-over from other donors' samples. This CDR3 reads CSAGGPNSNQPQHF.